One and the same sample provided the 22 T cell receptor beta chains below, sequenced in a study of blood T cell repertoires in COVID-19. Generated by immunoSEQ multiplex PCR, the TCRdb table keeps only in-frame clones and is missing some. The repertoire holds about 150,000 clones, with approximately 90% as singletons. Material: PBMCs or T cells enriched from blood (not recorded which). The receptors were sampled from a woman aged 35 to 49 who had been exposed to COVID-19.

The rearrangement links TRBV14 to TRBJ1-4; no definite D call. Germline V gene lookup returns CDR1 SGHDN and CDR2 FVKESK. The CDR3 loop spans 10 amino acids. With 11 bases removed from V and 5 bases from J, the gap between germline ends came to 6 bases. CDR3: CAWANEKLFF. CDR3 DNA: TGTGCCTGGGCCAATGAAAAACTGTTTTTT.

The chain uses TRBV19 and TRBJ1-2, with D hard to call. Per germline, CDR1 LNHDA and CDR2 SQIVND (reference sequence). The V and J ends lost 6 bases and 8 bases respectively, with 13 bases between them. The CDR3 has 12 amino acids. CDR3 DNA: TGTGCCAGTAGAGAGTCCCAAAAGGGCTACACCTTC. Translation: CASRESQKGYTF.

The genes are TRBV7-2 and TRBJ1-5; perhaps TRBD1 as D (5 bases). Germline assignment: CDR1 SGHTA and CDR2 FQGNSA. V lost 1 base to trimming and J lost 9 bases, with 19 bases between them. The CDR3 extends over 16 amino acids. The CDR3 is CASSLEGPAHGWPQHF. In nucleotides, the CDR3 is TGTGCCAGCAGCTTAGAGGGGCCAGCCCATGGATGGCCCCAGCATTTT.

V gene TRBV28 combines with J gene TRBJ2-1; 7 bases agree with TRBD1. The trim removed 3 bases at V and 3 bases at J, leaving 2 bases unmatched. From germline, CDR1 is MDHEN and CDR2 SYDVKM. CDR3 length equals 14 residues. The CDR3, as DNA: TGTGCCAGCAGTTTGGGACAGATCTACAATGAGCAGTTCTTC. This gives the protein CASSLGQIYNEQFF.

The chain joins TRBV1 to TRBJ2-7; TRBD2, the D gene given by the table, was not confirmed from the DNA. TRBV1 is tagged as a pseudogene. There are 17 residues in the CDR3. The CDR3 loop is CTSSQDTGVGRSYEQYF. The CDR3 DNA follows: TGCACCAGCAGCCAAGATACCGGGGTTGGAAGGTCCTACGAGCAGTACTTC.

CDR3 protein: CASSIRLEDTQYF. CDR3 in DNA: TGTGCCAGCAGCATCCGACTAGAGGATACGCAGTATTTT. This sequence joins TRBV5-4 and TRBJ2-3; D is possibly TRBD2 (6 bases). The CDR3 covers 13 residues. V was shortened by 4 bases and J by 6 bases, with 12 bases between the two germline ends. Per the germline V gene, CDR1 is SGHNT and CDR2 is YYREEE (reference sequence).

The chain combines TRBV11-2 with TRBJ1-5; possibly TRBD1 for D (5 bases). Germline V gives CDR1 SGHAT, CDR2 FQNNGV. The length of the CDR3 is 14 residues. The V and J ends lost 1 base and 4 bases respectively, with 8 bases between them. CDR3 protein: CASSLGQLNQPQHF. DNA for the CDR3: TGTGCCAGCAGCTTAGGACAGTTGAATCAGCCCCAGCATTTT. The complete variable domain, with remaining parts taken from reference TRBV11-2 and TRBJ1-5, reads EAGVAQSPRYKIIEKRQSVAFWCNPISGHATLYWYQQILGQGPKLLIQFQNNGVVDDSQLPKDRFSAERLKGVDSTLKIQPAKLEDSAVYLCASSLGQLNQPQHFGDGTRLSIL.

The rearrangement joins TRBV3-1 (or the pseudogene TRBV3-2) to TRBJ1-5; 9 nucleotides line up with TRBD1. The germline CDR1 and CDR2 sequences are LGHDT and YNNKEL (reference sequence). With V trimmed by 6 bases and J by 4 bases, 7 bases remained unmatched. The CDR3 is 15 residues long. CDR3 loop: CASSPGTGPNQPQHF. CDR3 nucleotide sequence: TGTGCCAGCAGTCCGGGGACAGGGCCTAATCAGCCCCAGCATTTT.

This chain links TRBV9 with TRBJ1-5; D might be TRBD1 (5 bases). This CDR3 has 15 amino acids. Germline-derived CDR1 and CDR2 are SGDLS and YYNGEE. V was shortened by 2 bases and J by 0 bases, with 9 bases between the two germline ends. CDR3 in DNA: TGTGCCAGCAGCGTTCGGGGGGATAGCAATCAGCCCCAGCATTTT. Amino acid sequence: CASSVRGDSNQPQHF.

V and J are TRBV12-3 or TRBV12-4 and TRBJ1-1; D may be TRBD1 (6 bases). Trimming shortened V by 6 bases and J by 3 bases, and 11 bases separated the two germline ends. This CDR3 region has 13 residues. This CDR3 reads CASSPRGYTEAFF. The CDR3, as DNA: TGTGCCAGCAGCCCAAGGGGGTACACTGAAGCTTTCTTT.

This rearrangement joins TRBV13 to TRBJ1-5, with a tentative D call TRBD1 (5 bases). Germline CDR1 is PRHDT and CDR2 is FYEKMQ (reference sequence). V dropped 0 bases and J dropped 5 bases, with 8 bases sitting between them. The CDR3 runs to 14 residues. The DNA for the CDR3 is TGTGCCAGCAGCTTAGGGACAGTTTATCAGCCCCAGCATTTT. Amino acids: CASSLGTVYQPQHF.

This clone was counted a single time. The CDR3 sequence is CASSFPSGTYNEQFF. The DNA of the CDR3 is TGTGCCAGCAGCTTCCCTAGCGGGACTTACAATGAGCAGTTCTTC. The genes are TRBV13 and TRBJ2-1, with 9 positions matching TRBD2. After removal of 3 bases from V and 4 bases from J, the junction contained 4 bases not matched to a gene. CDR3 length: 15 amino acids. Germline V gene data show CDR1 as PRHDT and CDR2 as FYEKMQ (reference sequence).

The count of this clone is one. The chain links TRBV7-2 to TRBJ1-3; possible D gene TRBD1, 6 bases. The V gene lost 4 bases and the J gene lost 0 bases, with 10 bases spanning the gap. CDR1 SGHTA and CDR2 FQGNSA come from the germline V gene. The CDR3 contains 15 residues. CDR3 sequence reads: CASSSDRFSGNTIYF. In DNA form, the CDR3 reads TGTGCCAGCAGCTCAGACAGGTTCTCTGGAAACACCATATATTTT.

The rearrangement links TRBV6-1 to TRBJ2-2, with 7 bases matching TRBD1. The germline V gene encodes CDR1 MNHNS and CDR2 SASEGT. This CDR3 contains 14 residues. J was trimmed by 3 bases and V by 3 bases; bases with no gene match: 1. DNA of the CDR3: TGTGCCAGCAGTGAGACAGGGTACACCGGGGAGCTGTTTTTT. The encoded protein is CASSETGYTGELFF.

This clone came up once. The CDR3: CASRTGNYGYTF. The CDR3 DNA reads as TGTGCCAGCAGAACAGGGAACTATGGCTACACCTTC. This chain links TRBV9 with TRBJ1-2; D is perhaps TRBD1 (6 bases). The ends were cut back, 5 bases at V and 2 bases at J, with 7 bases in the middle. CDR3 size: 12 residues. Germline CDR1 reads SGDLS; CDR2 reads YYNGEE.

This chain connects TRBV2 to TRBJ1-6, with a weak D call TRBD1 (6 bases). Germline CDR1 and CDR2: SNHLY and FYNNEI. The CDR3 sequence is 13 residues long. The V end was cut by 6 bases, the J end by 6 bases, with 9 bases between. DNA for the CDR3: TGTGCCAGCAGCGACAGGACTAATTCACCCCTCCACTTT. This sequence encodes CASSDRTNSPLHF.

The gene calls are TRBV28 and TRBJ1-1; no firm D call. Trimming took 4 bases from V and 2 from J, leaving 11 bases between them. Germline-derived CDR1 and CDR2 are MDHEN and SYDVKM. The CDR3 totals 14 residues. In nucleotides, the CDR3 is TGTGCCAGCAGTTCGTTGACACGAAACACTGAAGCTTTCTTT. This codes for CASSSLTRNTEAFF.

The rearrangement links TRBV5-1 to TRBJ2-6; 7 positions agree with TRBD1. The J segment lost 0 bases and the V segment lost 2 bases, leaving 8 bases of the junction unmatched. This CDR3 region has 18 residues. CDR1 and CDR2 from the germline V gene are SGHRS and YFSETQ. CDR3 sequence: CASSFTGTDGSGANVLTF. For the CDR3, the DNA is TGCGCCAGCAGCTTCACCGGGACAGACGGCTCTGGGGCCAACGTCCTGACTTTC.

A single count supports this clone. This chain links TRBV3-1 (or the pseudogene TRBV3-2) with TRBJ1-2; 9 bases line up with TRBD1. CDR3 size: 15 residues. Unmatched junction bases numbered 4, after V lost 1 base and J lost 4 bases. Germline values: CDR1 LGHDT, CDR2 YNNKEL (reference sequence). Written as DNA, the CDR3 is TGTGCCAGCAGCCAAGGGGACAGGGCAGGCTATGGCTACACCTTC. Its protein is CASSQGDRAGYGYTF.

The CDR3 DNA reads as TGTGCCAGTAGTACGGGACAGTCCGCAGATACGCAGTATTTT. Protein product: CASSTGQSADTQYF. The rearrangement uses TRBV19 and TRBJ2-3; 7 nucleotides line up with TRBD1. The CDR3 runs 14 residues. Germline trimming cut 4 bases from V and 4 bases from J; bases unmatched to any gene: 5. Germline V CDR1 and CDR2: LNHDA, SQIVND (reference sequence).

This clone was observed a single time. This rearrangement joins TRBV4-2 to TRBJ2-3; TRBD2 aligns across 12 bases. The germline gives CDR1 LGHNA, CDR2 YNFKEQ. The CDR3 has 17 residues. V was clipped by 1 base and J by 6 bases; unmatched bases: 8. The CDR3 DNA reads TGTGCCAGCAGCCAAGGCCTAGCGGGGGGGCCGGAGGATACGCAGTATTTT. This translates into CASSQGLAGGPEDTQYF.

The DNA for the CDR3 is TGTGCCAGCAGTTACCCCGGGACAGGGGTCGGAGAGCAGTACTTC. Residues: CASSYPGTGVGEQYF. V usage is TRBV6-6 and J usage is TRBJ2-7, with TRBD1 identical over 10 bases. The length of the CDR3 is 15 residues. The germline V gene encodes CDR1 MNHNY and CDR2 SVGAGI (reference sequence). The V gene end was trimmed by 2 bases and the J gene end by 7 bases; junction bases not matched to a gene: 8.